This entry describes one T cell receptor (beta chain). Its antigen is not identified. Via MiXCR, TCRdb re-called the RT-PCR reads, giving one row per CDR3 protein. The sample holds about 610,000 distinct CDR3 sequences; 13% to 15% are singletons and the top ten take more than 9.5%. The CDR3 runs 16 residues. With V trimmed by 3 bases and J by 5 bases, 4 bases remained unmatched. Germline CDR1 KGHDR, CDR2 SFDVKD. This sample was taken from a study of response to subunit inactivated influenza vaccine. General study results and limits: After each seasonal influenza vaccination, few new T cells are recruited, the authors suggested.

This TCR was recovered from a man aged 45-60 years who received an inactivated influenza vaccine. The V call is TRBV24-1, the J call TRBJ2-1; the match to TRBD2 covers 12 bases. Sample: PBMCs from blood, taken about 11 days after vaccination. CDR3 loop: CATSDPTSGRHNEQFF. The CDR3 nucleotides are TGTGCCACCAGTGATCCCACTAGCGGGAGGCACAATGAGCAGTTCTTC.